These 3 T cell receptor beta chains share one sample of origin, sequenced in a study of regulatory T cells in long-lasting Graves disease. The sample's time point: persistent/refractory GD, antithyroid drugs over 5 years with positive TRAb. Making the TCR library involved RNA that had been extracted from PBMCs. TCR beta libraries were built with iRepertoire HTBI primers and Arm-PCR of CDR3 regions. TCRdb re-derived calls from the multiplex PCR reads in MiXCR, one entry per CDR3 protein. The data hold around 460,000 distinct CDR3 sequences, with roughly 22% observed a single time. The source material was peripheral blood mononuclear cells (PBMCs), sampled when the disease was refractory, from a patient treated with antithyroid drugs. The receptors shown here come from a female donor with Graves disease.

This chain joins TRBV19 and TRBJ1-5; TRBD1 matches at 7 bases. V lost 9 bases, J lost 0 bases, and 14 bases stayed unmatched. Per germline, CDR1 LNHDA and CDR2 SQIVND (reference sequence). The CDR3 is made up of 17 amino acids. CDR3 region: CASSSRGPGYSNQPQHF. DNA for the CDR3: TGTGCCAGCAGTTCGAGGGGGCCGGGTTATAGCAATCAGCCCCAGCATTTT. The full variable domain, rest sourced from reference TRBV19 and TRBJ1-5, is DGGITQSPKYLFRKEGQNVTLSCEQNLNHDAMYWYRQDPGQGLRLIYYSQIVNDFQKGDIAEGYSVSREKKESFPLTVTSAQKNPTAFYLCASSSRGPGYSNQPQHFGDGTRLSIL.

This clonotype has ten or more counts. V gene TRBV12-3 or TRBV12-4 combines with J gene TRBJ2-5; weak D call: TRBD2 (5 bases). Trimming left V 7 bases short and J 2 bases short, with 17 bases between. The CDR3 is made up of 15 amino acids. The CDR3 DNA reads as TGTGCCAGCACCGAGAGGGCCTCATCTCAAGAGACCCAGTACTTC. Translated: CASTERASSQETQYF.

Remarks on this clonotype: A much larger clone lies one base from this, so it may be a read error. This chain uses TRBV20-1 with TRBJ2-5, with D uncertain. The germline V gene has CDR1 DFQATT and CDR2 SNEGSKA (reference sequence). CDR3 length: 10 residues. The germline V and J ends were trimmed by 4 bases and 7 bases, with 7 bases remaining between them. DNA of the CDR3: TGCAGTGCTACGGGTGGGACCCAGTACTTC. Protein product: CSATGGTQYF.